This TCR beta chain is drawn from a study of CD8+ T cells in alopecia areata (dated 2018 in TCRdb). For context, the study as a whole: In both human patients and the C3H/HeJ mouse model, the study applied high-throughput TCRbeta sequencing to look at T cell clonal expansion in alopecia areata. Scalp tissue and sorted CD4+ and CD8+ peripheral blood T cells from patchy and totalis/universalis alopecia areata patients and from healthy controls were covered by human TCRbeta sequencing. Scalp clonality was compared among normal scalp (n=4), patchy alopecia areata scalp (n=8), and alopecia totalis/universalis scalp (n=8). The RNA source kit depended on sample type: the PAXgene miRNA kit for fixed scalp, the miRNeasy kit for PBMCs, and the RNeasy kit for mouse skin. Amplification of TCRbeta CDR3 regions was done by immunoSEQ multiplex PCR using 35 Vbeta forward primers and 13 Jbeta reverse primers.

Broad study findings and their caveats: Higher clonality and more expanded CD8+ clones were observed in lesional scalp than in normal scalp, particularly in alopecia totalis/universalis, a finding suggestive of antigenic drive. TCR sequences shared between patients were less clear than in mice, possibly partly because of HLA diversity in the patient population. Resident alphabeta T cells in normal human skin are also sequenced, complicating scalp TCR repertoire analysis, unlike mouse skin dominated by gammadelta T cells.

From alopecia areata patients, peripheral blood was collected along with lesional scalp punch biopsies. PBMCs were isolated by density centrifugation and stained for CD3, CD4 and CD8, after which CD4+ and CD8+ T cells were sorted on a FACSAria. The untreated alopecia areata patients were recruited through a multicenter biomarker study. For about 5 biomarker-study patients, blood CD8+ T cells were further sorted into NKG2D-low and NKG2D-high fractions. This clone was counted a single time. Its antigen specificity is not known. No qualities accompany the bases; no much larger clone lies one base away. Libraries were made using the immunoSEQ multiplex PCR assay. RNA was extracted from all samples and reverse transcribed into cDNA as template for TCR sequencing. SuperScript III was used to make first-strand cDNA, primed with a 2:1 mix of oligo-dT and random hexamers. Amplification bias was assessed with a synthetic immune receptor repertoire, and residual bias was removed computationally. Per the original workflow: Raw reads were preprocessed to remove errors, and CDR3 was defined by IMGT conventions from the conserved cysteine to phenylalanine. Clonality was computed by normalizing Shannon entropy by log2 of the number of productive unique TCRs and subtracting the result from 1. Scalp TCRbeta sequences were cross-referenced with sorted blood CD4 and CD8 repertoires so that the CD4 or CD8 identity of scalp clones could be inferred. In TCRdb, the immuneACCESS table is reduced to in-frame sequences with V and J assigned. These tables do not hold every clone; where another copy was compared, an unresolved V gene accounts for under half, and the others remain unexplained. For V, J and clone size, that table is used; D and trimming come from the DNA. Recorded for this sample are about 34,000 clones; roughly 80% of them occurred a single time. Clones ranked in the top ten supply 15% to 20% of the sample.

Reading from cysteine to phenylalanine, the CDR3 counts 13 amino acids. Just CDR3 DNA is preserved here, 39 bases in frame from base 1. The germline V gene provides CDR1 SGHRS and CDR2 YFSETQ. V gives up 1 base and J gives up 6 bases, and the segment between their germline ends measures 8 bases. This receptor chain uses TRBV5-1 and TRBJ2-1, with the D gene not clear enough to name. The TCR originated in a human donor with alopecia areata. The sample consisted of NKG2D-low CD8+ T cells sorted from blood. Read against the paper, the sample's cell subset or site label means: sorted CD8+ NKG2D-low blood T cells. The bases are TGCGCCAGCAGCTTGAATCTCGCCAATGAGCAGTTCTTC. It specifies CASSLNLANEQFF.